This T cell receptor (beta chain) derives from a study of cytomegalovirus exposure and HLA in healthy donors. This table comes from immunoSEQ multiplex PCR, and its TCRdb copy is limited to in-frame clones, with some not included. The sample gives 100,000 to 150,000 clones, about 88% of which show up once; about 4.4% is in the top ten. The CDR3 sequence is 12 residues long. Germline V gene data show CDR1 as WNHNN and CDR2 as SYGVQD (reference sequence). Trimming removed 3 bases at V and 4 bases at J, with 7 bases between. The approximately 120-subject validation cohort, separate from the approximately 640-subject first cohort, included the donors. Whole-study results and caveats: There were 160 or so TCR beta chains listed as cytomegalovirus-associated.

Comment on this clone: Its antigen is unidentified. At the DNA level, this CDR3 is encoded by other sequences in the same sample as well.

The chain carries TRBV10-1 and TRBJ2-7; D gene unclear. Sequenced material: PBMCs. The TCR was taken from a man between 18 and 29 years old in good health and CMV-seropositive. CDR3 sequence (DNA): TGCGCCAGCAGTGATTCCTCGTACGAGCAGTACTTC. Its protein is CASSDSSYEQYF.